Included here is one T cell receptor beta chain sequence, with context. No antigen is known for it. CDR3 length equals 22 residues. Germline V lookup: CDR1 SGHDN, CDR2 FVKESK. The V and J ends lost 3 bases and 2 bases, in that order; junction bases with no gene match: 23. These data are taken from a study of T cells in tumors after PD-1 blockade. Overall study: No patient had prior checkpoint blockade, systemic immunosuppression, or radiotherapy within 4 weeks. A subset received ongoing vismodegib 150 mg daily alongside anti-PD-1 therapy.

Study-level results: Peripheral recruitment is suggested, as some novel exhausted tumor clones were in pre-treatment blood.

The table came from immunoSEQ multiplex PCR; TCRdb's copy has only in-frame clones and leaves some out. The sample consists of under 40,000 clones, approximately 70% of them appearing once. Tumor or blood genomic DNA was sequenced, with inputs of 616 ng to 6,004 ng. The V call is TRBV14, the J call TRBJ2-7; 12 bases line up with TRBD2. The TCR was taken from a human donor with basal cell carcinoma. Sample: PBMCs, taken after anti-PD-1 treatment. The CDR3 sequence is CASSHTDHGGSETSGSAYEQYF. CDR3 coding DNA: TGTGCCAGCAGCCATACAGACCACGGGGGGTCAGAGACTAGCGGGAGCGCCTACGAGCAGTACTTC.